This TCR beta chain came from a study of PD-L1 blockade in urothelial cancer. On the study more broadly: Typically, measured as a median, blood samples had roughly 140,000 T cells.

The V and J ends lost 6 bases and 1 base, in that order; junction bases with no gene match: 9. The CDR3 is 15 residues long. Germline assignment: CDR1 SGHVS and CDR2 FQNEAQ. Using immunoSEQ multiplex PCR, the repertoire was profiled, and TCRdb retains in-frame clones only, with some absent. This table holds more than 85,000 clones, approximately 90% found once. The clonotype originates from an elderly woman with urothelial cancer. This sample comprised PBMCs, obtained around atezolizumab (anti-PD-L1) treatment. The chain uses TRBV7-8 and TRBJ2-7, with 7 nucleotides matching TRBD2. The CDR3 DNA sequence: TGTGCCAGCAGTTCCCCGATCGGGAGGTCCTACGAGCAGTACTTC. It encodes CASSSPIGRSYEQYF.